The sequence of this T cell receptor beta chain was determined in a study of post-analysis software for immune sequencing data. The germline gives CDR1 SGHRS, CDR2 YFSETQ. The CDR3 is 11 amino acids. This clonotype was observed once. No antigen is known for it. Relative to the germline gene, one junction end is altered; a read error may explain this. Sequencing libraries made from TCR beta cDNA carried unique molecular identifiers. TCRdb independently ran MiXCR on the PCR reads; one entry per CDR3 protein. This sample carries hundreds of thousands of distinct CDR3 sequences, about 53% of them seen once, and the ten largest clones take 4% to 5.5%. Study conclusions and caveats: Those with multiple sclerosis, the patient group, showed significantly lower normalized Chao1 diversity than controls. Relative to controls, patients had several TRBV segments at higher frequency, with TRBV5-6, TRBV5-1 and TRBV20-1 among these.

This TCR came from a girl between 5 and 17 years old with multiple sclerosis. V and J are TRBV5-1 and TRBJ2-5, with D uncertain. The sequenced sample consisted of blood. The CDR3 spells CASSSEEIQYF. The CDR3 DNA reads TGCGCCAGCAGCAGCGAAGAGATCCAGTACTTC.